This record looks at one T cell receptor beta chain sequence and its context. The data belong to a study of technical replicates of blood from several donors. Method: immunoSEQ multiplex PCR; TCRdb's copy keeps in-frame clones and lacks some. In the table there are over 15,000 clones, around 86% of which are singletons. The V and J ends lost 11 bases and 7 bases, in that order; junction bases with no gene match: 15. CDR3 length equals 14 residues. Germline V gene lookup returns CDR1 MNHEY and CDR2 SMNVEV (reference sequence). V gene TRBV27 combines with J gene TRBJ2-7, with TRBD1 identical over 9 bases. Sequenced: PBMCs. The clonotype comes from a human donor in good health. DNA of the CDR3: TGTGCCGTCGCAACCGGGACAGGGCGTGGGGAGCAGTACTTC. It specifies CAVATGTGRGEQYF.